This T cell receptor (beta chain) comes out of a study of OX40 agonist ivuxolimab in advanced cancers. On this clone itself: Its antigen is not identified.

V was shortened by 6 bases and J by 0 bases, with 9 bases between the two germline ends. The CDR3 consists of 14 residues. The V gene's germline CDR1 is MDHEN and CDR2 SYDVKM. Study-level findings and limits: Expanded clones tended on average to be more numerous among CD8+ T cells than CD4+. It was also the case that some nonresponders had low normalized T-cell clonal expansion. Partial responders receiving 0.1-3.0 mg/kg showed among the lowest clonal expansion.

Measured with immunoSEQ multiplex PCR; TCRdb has only the in-frame clones, and not every one. The profile shows about 120,000 clones, just over 90% of them singletons. V is TRBV28 and J is TRBJ1-5; tentative D call: TRBD1 (5 bases). This specimen was CD4+ or CD8+ T cells sorted from blood, taken in a trial of the OX40 agonist ivuxolimab. The TCR was taken from an adult with an advanced solid tumor such as melanoma, head and neck, liver or kidney cancer. The CDR3 DNA follows: TGTGCCAGCAGCCCGGACAATAGCAATCAGCCCCAGCATTTT. It encodes CASSPDNSNQPQHF.